This record concerns one T cell receptor beta chain sequence. The CDR3 is 16 amino acids. With 2 bases clipped from V and 0 bases from J, the junction kept 5 bases outside the gene matches. CDR1 is SGDLS and CDR2 is YYNGEE in the germline V gene. This sample is drawn from a study of blood T cell repertoires in COVID-19. Study-level information: PBMCs, B-cell-depleted T cells, or T cells provided the cDNA or gDNA that made up the material.

Profiling relied on immunoSEQ multiplex PCR, and the TCRdb table lists in-frame clones only, not all of them. Among 130,000 or so clones listed, around 80% were seen once. The TCR originated in a man between 60 and 75 years old with active or convalescent COVID-19. Sequenced material: peripheral blood. The chain links TRBV9 to TRBJ2-3, with 8 nucleotides matching TRBD2. The CDR3 nucleotides are TGTGCCAGCAGCGTCTCTAGCGGGTACAGCACAGATACGCAGTATTTT. Protein product: CASSVSSGYSTDTQYF.